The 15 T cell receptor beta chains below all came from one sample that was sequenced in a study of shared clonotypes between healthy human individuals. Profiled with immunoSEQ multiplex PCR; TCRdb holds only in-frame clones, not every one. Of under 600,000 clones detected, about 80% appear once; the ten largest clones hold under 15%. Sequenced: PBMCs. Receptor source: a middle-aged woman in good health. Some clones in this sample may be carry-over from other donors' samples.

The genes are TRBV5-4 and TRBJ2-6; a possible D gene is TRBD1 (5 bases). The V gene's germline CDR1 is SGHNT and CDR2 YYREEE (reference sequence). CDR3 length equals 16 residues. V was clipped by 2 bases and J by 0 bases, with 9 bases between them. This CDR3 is CASSFDGHSGANVLTF. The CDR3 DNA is TGTGCCAGCAGCTTCGACGGACACTCTGGGGCCAACGTCCTGACTTTC.

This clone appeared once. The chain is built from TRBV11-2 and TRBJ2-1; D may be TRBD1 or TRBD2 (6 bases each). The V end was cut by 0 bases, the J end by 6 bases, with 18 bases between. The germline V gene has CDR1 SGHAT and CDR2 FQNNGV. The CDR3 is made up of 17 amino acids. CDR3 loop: CASSLEAGGHWGNEQFF. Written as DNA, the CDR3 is TGTGCCAGCAGCTTAGAAGCCGGGGGACATTGGGGCAATGAGCAGTTCTTC.

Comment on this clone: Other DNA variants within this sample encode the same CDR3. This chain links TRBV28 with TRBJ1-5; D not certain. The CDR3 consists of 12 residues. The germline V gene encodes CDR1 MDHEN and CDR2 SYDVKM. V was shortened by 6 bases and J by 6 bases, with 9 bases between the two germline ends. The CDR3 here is CASSSLGQPQHF. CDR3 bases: TGTGCCAGCAGCTCCTTGGGTCAGCCCCAGCATTTT.

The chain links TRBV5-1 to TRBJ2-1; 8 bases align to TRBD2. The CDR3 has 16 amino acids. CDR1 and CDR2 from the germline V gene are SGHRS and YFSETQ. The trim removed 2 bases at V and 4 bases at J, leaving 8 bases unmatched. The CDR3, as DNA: TGCGCCAGCAGCTTAAACCCGGGACTAGGATACAATGAGCAGTTCTTC. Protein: CASSLNPGLGYNEQFF. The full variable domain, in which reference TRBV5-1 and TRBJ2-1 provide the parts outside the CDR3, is KAGVTQTPRYLIKTRGQQVTLSCSPISGHRSVSWYQQTPGQGLQFLFEYFSETQRNKGNFPGRFSGRQFSNSRSEMNVSTLELGDSALYLCASSLNPGLGYNEQFFGPGTRLTVL.

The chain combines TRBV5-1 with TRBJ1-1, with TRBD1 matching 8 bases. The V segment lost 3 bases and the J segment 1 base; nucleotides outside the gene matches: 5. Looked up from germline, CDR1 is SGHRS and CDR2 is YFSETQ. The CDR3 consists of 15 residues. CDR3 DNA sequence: TGCGCCAGCAGCTGGGACGGGACAGGGAACACTGAAGCTTTCTTT. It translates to CASSWDGTGNTEAFF.

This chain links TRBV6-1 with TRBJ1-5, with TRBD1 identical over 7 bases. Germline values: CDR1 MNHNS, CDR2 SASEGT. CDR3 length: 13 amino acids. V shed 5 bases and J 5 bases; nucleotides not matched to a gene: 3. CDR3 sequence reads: CASSRDSDQPQHF. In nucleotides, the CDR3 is TGTGCCAGCAGTAGGGACAGTGATCAGCCCCAGCATTTT.

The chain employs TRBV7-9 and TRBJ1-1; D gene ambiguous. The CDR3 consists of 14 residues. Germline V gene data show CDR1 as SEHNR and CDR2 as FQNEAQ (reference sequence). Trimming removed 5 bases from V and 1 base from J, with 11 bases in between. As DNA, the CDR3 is TGTGCCAGCAGCCCCCCCGGGAGGAACACTGAAGCTTTCTTT. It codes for CASSPPGRNTEAFF.

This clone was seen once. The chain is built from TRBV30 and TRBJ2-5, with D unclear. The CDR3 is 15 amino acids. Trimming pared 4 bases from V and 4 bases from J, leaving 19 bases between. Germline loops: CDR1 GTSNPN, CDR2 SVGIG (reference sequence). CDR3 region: CAWTPSSLWGETQYF. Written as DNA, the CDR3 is TGTGCCTGGACCCCAAGCTCACTCTGGGGAGAGACCCAGTACTTC.

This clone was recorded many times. The CDR3 reads CASSLVPEAYNEQFF. CDR3 nucleotides: TGTGCCAGCAGCTTAGTTCCAGAGGCCTACAATGAGCAGTTCTTC. This chain joins TRBV4-2 and TRBJ2-1; no reliable D call. The CDR3 loop spans 15 amino acids. Trimming shortened V by 5 bases and J by 2 bases, and 13 bases separated the two germline ends. CDR1 LGHNA and CDR2 YNFKEQ come from the germline V gene.

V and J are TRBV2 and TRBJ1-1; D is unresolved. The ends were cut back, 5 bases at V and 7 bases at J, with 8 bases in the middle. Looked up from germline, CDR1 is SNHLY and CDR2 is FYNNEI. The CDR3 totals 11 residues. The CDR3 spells CASSPGFEAFF. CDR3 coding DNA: TGTGCCAGCAGTCCGGGATTTGAAGCTTTCTTT.

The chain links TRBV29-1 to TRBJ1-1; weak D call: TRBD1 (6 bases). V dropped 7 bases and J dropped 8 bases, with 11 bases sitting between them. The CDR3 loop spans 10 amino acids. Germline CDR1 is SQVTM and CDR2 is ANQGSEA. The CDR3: CSAVTGEAFF. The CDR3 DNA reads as TGCAGCGCTGTGACAGGAGAAGCTTTCTTT. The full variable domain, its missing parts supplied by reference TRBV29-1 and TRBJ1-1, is SAVISQKPSRDICQRGTSLTIQCQVDSQVTMMFWYRQQPGQSLTLIATANQGSEATYESGFVIDKFPISRPNLTFSTLTVSNMSPEDSSIYLCSAVTGEAFFGQGTRLTVV.

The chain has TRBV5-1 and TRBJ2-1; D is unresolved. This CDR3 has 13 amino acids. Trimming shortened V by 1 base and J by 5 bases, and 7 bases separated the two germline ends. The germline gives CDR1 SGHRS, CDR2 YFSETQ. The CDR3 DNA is TGCGCCAGCAGCTTGACGGCAGACAATGAGCAGTTCTTC. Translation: CASSLTADNEQFF.

The CDR3 loop is CASSLRTSGRAGELFF. The CDR3 coding sequence is TGTGCCAGCAGCTTGAGGACTAGCGGGAGGGCCGGGGAGCTGTTTTTT. The chain joins TRBV5-4 to TRBJ2-2, with 15 bases aligning to TRBD2. The J segment lost 6 bases and the V segment lost 1 base, leaving 1 base of the junction unmatched. From germline, CDR1 is SGHNT and CDR2 YYREEE (reference sequence). The CDR3 contains 16 residues.

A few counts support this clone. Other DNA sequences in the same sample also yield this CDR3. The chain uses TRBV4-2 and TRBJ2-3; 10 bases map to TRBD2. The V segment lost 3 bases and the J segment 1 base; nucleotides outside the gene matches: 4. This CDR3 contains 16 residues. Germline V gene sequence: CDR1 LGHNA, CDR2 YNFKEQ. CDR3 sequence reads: CASSQGLAGGTDTQYF. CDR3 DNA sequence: TGTGCCAGCAGCCAGGGCCTAGCGGGGGGCACAGATACGCAGTATTTT.

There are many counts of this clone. The CDR3 protein is CASSLSESLGSNQPQHF. CDR3 coding DNA: TGTGCCAGCAGCCTGTCGGAGTCTCTTGGTAGCAATCAGCCCCAGCATTTT. This chain connects TRBV4-2 to TRBJ1-5; no clear D. CDR1 is LGHNA and CDR2 is YNFKEQ in the germline V gene. V lost 4 bases to trimming and J lost 0 bases, with 16 bases between them. The CDR3 is made up of 17 amino acids.